These 22 T cell receptor beta chains share one sample of origin, sequenced in a study of T-cell reconstitution after alpha-beta-depleted transplantation in children. Unique molecular identifiers were incorporated when the TCRbeta library was constructed. MiXCR was run by TCRdb on the PCR reads, yielding one entry per CDR3 protein. The sample holds under 35,000 distinct CDR3 sequences, under 8% seen once. The sequencing used PBMCs, mostly from graft donor cells, collected 180 days after TCRalphabeta/CD19-depleted stem cell transplant. All receptors derive from a male patient under 18 who had a stem cell transplant for acute myeloid leukemia, so the T cells may come from the graft donor.

This clonotype was counted ten times or more. The V and J genes are TRBV9 and TRBJ2-1; 9 bases are a match to TRBD2. This CDR3 is 15 amino acids long. The germline CDR1 and CDR2 sequences are SGDLS and YYNGEE. The V and J ends lost 0 bases and 7 bases, in that order; junction bases with no gene match: 5. CDR3 sequence (DNA): TGTGCCAGCAGCGTAGTAGTAGCGGGGGTTAATGAGCAGTTCTTC. Its protein product is CASSVVVAGVNEQFF.

V and J are TRBV5-1 and TRBJ1-3, with a weak D call TRBD1 (6 bases). In germline, CDR1 is SGHRS, CDR2 YFSETQ. Trimming pared 4 bases from V and 0 bases from J, leaving 11 bases between. This CDR3 has 15 amino acids. The CDR3 protein is CASSPGATSGNTIYF. DNA of the CDR3: TGCGCCAGCAGCCCAGGGGCCACCTCTGGAAACACCATATATTTT. Based on the CDR3 plus reference TRBV5-1 and TRBJ1-3, the full variable domain is KAGVTQTPRYLIKTRGQQVTLSCSPISGHRSVSWYQQTPGQGLQFLFEYFSETQRNKGNFPGRFSGRQFSNSRSEMNVSTLELGDSALYLCASSPGATSGNTIYFGEGSWLTVV.

The table lists this clonotype with many counts. The chain employs TRBV7-2 and TRBJ1-1; TRBD1 might be the D (5 bases). The CDR3 extends over 14 amino acids. The germline V gene has CDR1 SGHTA and CDR2 FQGNSA. Between the trimmed V and J ends, which lost 4 bases and 0 bases, there was a span of 9 bases. In nucleotides, the CDR3 is TGTGCCAGCAGCTCGTGGGGGGTGAACACTGAAGCTTTCTTT. It yields the protein CASSSWGVNTEAFF. Full variable domain (outside the CDR3, taken from reference TRBV7-2 and TRBJ1-1): GAGVSQSPSNKVTEKGKDVELRCDPISGHTALYWYRQSLGQGLEFLIYFQGNSAPDKSGLPSDRFSAERTGGSVSTLTIQRTQQEDSAVYLCASSSWGVNTEAFFGQGTRLTVV.

V usage is TRBV20-1 and J usage is TRBJ2-1, with D tentatively TRBD2 (6 bases). Germline assignment: CDR1 DFQATT and CDR2 SNEGSKA (reference sequence). CDR3 length equals 14 residues. Trimming cost V 4 bases and J 8 bases, with 18 bases left between them. The CDR3 bases are TGCAGTGCTATTGGGCGGGGTCTTTTGGATGAGCAGTTCTTC. Translation gives CSAIGRGLLDEQFF.

This clonotype was detected many times. CDR3 in DNA: TGCAGTGCTAGAGATCCTGGTCGAGTAGGCAATGAGCAGTTCTTC. It codes for CSARDPGRVGNEQFF. The chain uses TRBV20-1 and TRBJ2-1, with D unresolved. V lost 0 bases, J lost 6 bases, and 15 bases lay in between. Germline CDR1 and CDR2: DFQATT and SNEGSKA (reference sequence). The CDR3 is 15 amino acids.

This clonotype has ten or more counts. V gene TRBV29-1 combines with J gene TRBJ1-3; D call uncertain. Germline values: CDR1 SQVTM, CDR2 ANQGSEA. CDR3 length: 15 residues. Trimming shortened V by 0 bases and J by 2 bases, and 11 bases separated the two germline ends. CDR3 bases: TGCAGCGTTGAAGATTTCGCGAGTACTGGAAACACCATATATTTT. Translating it yields CSVEDFASTGNTIYF.

The V call is TRBV5-1, the J call TRBJ1-1, with D hard to call. Germline V CDR1 and CDR2: SGHRS, YFSETQ. V shed 0 bases and J shed 5 bases, with 17 bases lying between them. This CDR3 has 16 residues. CDR3 sequence reads: CASSLDDRVYKTEAFF. As DNA, the CDR3 is TGCGCCAGCAGCTTGGATGATCGGGTTTATAAGACTGAAGCTTTCTTT.

This clonotype was seen repeatedly, ten times or more. The chain joins TRBV19 to TRBJ2-2, with 10 bases lining up with TRBD1. Germline-derived CDR1 and CDR2 are LNHDA and SQIVND (reference sequence). CDR3 size: 15 residues. The J segment lost 5 bases and the V segment lost 6 bases, leaving 6 bases of the junction unmatched. This chain's CDR3 is CASSPGQGRTGELFF. The CDR3 DNA sequence: TGTGCCAGTAGCCCGGGACAGGGGAGAACCGGGGAGCTGTTTTTT.

This clonotype has a count of ten or more. The chain has TRBV7-9 and TRBJ2-1; D unclear. V lost 1 base and J lost 5, with 9 bases in between. Germline lookup yields CDR1 SEHNR and CDR2 FQNEAQ (reference sequence). This CDR3 has 14 residues. The CDR3 sequence is CASSLVGGHNEQFF. The CDR3 DNA is TGTGCCAGCAGCTTAGTCGGCGGACACAATGAGCAGTTCTTC. Full variable domain (outside the CDR3, taken from reference TRBV7-9 and TRBJ2-1): DTGVSQNPRHKITKRGQNVTFRCDPISEHNRLYWYRQTLGQGPEFLTYFQNEAQLEKSRLLSDRFSAERPKGSFSTLEIQRTEQGDSAMYLCASSLVGGHNEQFFGPGTRLTVL.

This clonotype was observed at least ten times. This chain uses TRBV7-3 with TRBJ2-5; 10 bases line up with TRBD2. The V segment lost 5 bases and the J segment 4 bases; nucleotides outside the gene matches: 7. CDR3 length equals 15 residues. Per germline, CDR1 SGHTA and CDR2 FQGTGA. CDR3 sequence: CASSPLGLAVETQYF. In DNA form, the CDR3 reads TGTGCCAGCAGCCCCCTCGGACTAGCGGTAGAGACCCAGTACTTC.

This clonotype occurred many times. The V and J genes are TRBV9 and TRBJ2-1; D unresolved. V gave up 0 bases and J gave up 8 bases, with 9 bases separating them. CDR3 length: 13 amino acids. Germline CDR1 and CDR2: SGDLS and YYNGEE. CDR3 residues: CASSVGLGYEQFF. As DNA, the CDR3 is TGTGCCAGCAGCGTAGGATTGGGGTATGAGCAGTTCTTC.

The chain links TRBV7-2 to TRBJ2-7, with 8 bases that match TRBD2. The CDR3 covers 14 residues. With 0 bases clipped from V and 9 bases from J, the junction kept 7 bases outside the gene matches. CDR1 is SGHTA and CDR2 is FQGNSA in the germline V gene. For the CDR3, the DNA is TGTGCCAGCAGCTTAGCCGTAGCGGGGTTGGGGCAGTACTTC. Protein: CASSLAVAGLGQYF.

This clonotype occurred many times. This chain uses TRBV20-1 with TRBJ2-1; 12 positions agree with TRBD2. This CDR3 is built from 15 residues. With 5 bases clipped from V and 8 bases from J, the junction kept 10 bases outside the gene matches. Germline V lookup: CDR1 DFQATT, CDR2 SNEGSKA (reference sequence). For the CDR3, the DNA is TGCAGTGCTGGTTCGACTAGCGGGAGAGGAGATGAGCAGTTCTTC. Protein product: CSAGSTSGRGDEQFF.

This clonotype was counted ten times or more. This chain connects TRBV28 to TRBJ2-7; a weak D match, TRBD1 (5 bases). With 9 bases removed from V and 0 bases from J, the gap between germline ends came to 18 bases. The CDR3 consists of 15 residues. The germline V gene encodes CDR1 MDHEN and CDR2 SYDVKM. This CDR3 is CASAHQGPSSYEQYF. The CDR3 DNA is TGTGCCAGTGCCCACCAGGGCCCGAGCTCCTACGAGCAGTACTTC.

This clonotype appeared many times. This sequence joins TRBV7-2 and TRBJ2-1, with unresolved D. Germline CDR1 SGHTA, CDR2 FQGNSA. V lost 3 bases to trimming and J lost 7 bases, with 22 bases between them. This CDR3 is 17 amino acids long. CDR3 DNA: TGTGCCAGCAGCTTGTATCGTGAGACCCTCCTTCGAAATGAGCAGTTCTTC. Translating it yields CASSLYRETLLRNEQFF.

This clonotype showed up many times. The chain has TRBV6-1 and TRBJ2-3; 13 nucleotides agree with TRBD2. With V trimmed by 6 bases and J by 4 bases, 4 bases remained unmatched. Germline assignment: CDR1 MNHNS and CDR2 SASEGT. There are 15 residues in the CDR3. CDR3 residues: CASRILAGGSDTQYF. DNA of the CDR3: TGTGCCAGCAGGATACTAGCGGGAGGGTCAGATACGCAGTATTTT.

This clonotype was picked up many times. The rearrangement joins TRBV6-5 to TRBJ2-7; the D is unclear. Deletions cut 2 bases from V and 2 bases from J, with 16 bases between. This CDR3 comprises 16 residues. In germline, CDR1 is MNHEY, CDR2 SVGAGI. CDR3: CASSYTQQPRTYEQYF. CDR3 sequence (DNA): TGTGCCAGCAGTTACACCCAGCAGCCAAGAACCTACGAGCAGTACTTC.

This clonotype was recorded many times. V gene TRBV28 combines with J gene TRBJ1-6; 10 bases agree with TRBD1. This CDR3 has 15 amino acids. Germline CDR1 and CDR2: MDHEN and SYDVKM. The ends lost 6 bases at V and 10 bases at J; junction bases unmatched: 9. As DNA, the CDR3 is TGTGCCAGCAGCCCAACCGGGACAGGGGTCTCACCCCTCCACTTT. Protein sequence: CASSPTGTGVSPLHF.

This clonotype occurred many times. This chain connects TRBV7-2 to TRBJ1-6; D is possibly TRBD1 (5 bases). V lost 2 bases and J lost 3, with 11 bases in between. This CDR3 comprises 16 residues. Germline CDR1 SGHTA, CDR2 FQGNSA. The CDR3 loop reads CASSLYGGVYNSPLHF. CDR3 bases: TGTGCCAGCAGCTTATACGGAGGGGTCTATAATTCACCCCTCCACTTT.

This clonotype has a count of ten or more. CDR3 coding DNA: TGCGCCAGCAGCTTGGGGTGGGGAGATACGCAGTATTTT. Translating gives CASSLGWGDTQYF. The gene calls are TRBV5-1 and TRBJ2-3; D is unresolved. Germline CDR1 reads SGHRS; CDR2 reads YFSETQ. CDR3 length equals 13 residues. The V and J ends lost 0 bases and 5 bases respectively, with 7 bases between them.

In its sample, this clonotype is medium-sized. This rearrangement joins TRBV30 to TRBJ1-4; no firm D call. V gave up 7 bases and J gave up 5 bases, with 14 bases separating them. This CDR3 region has 13 residues. CDR1 and CDR2 from the germline V gene are GTSNPN and SVGIG (reference sequence). This CDR3 is CAFQQYGNEKLFF. CDR3 nucleotide sequence: TGTGCCTTCCAACAGTACGGGAATGAAAAACTGTTTTTT.

By share, this clonotype ranks as medium-sized. The chain links TRBV11-1 to TRBJ1-4; D is uncertain. This CDR3 spans 13 amino acids. Trimming removed 3 bases at V and 4 bases at J, with 6 bases between. Germline V lookup: CDR1 SGHAT, CDR2 FQDESV (reference sequence). CDR3 sequence reads: CASSFGVNEKLFF. DNA of the CDR3: TGTGCCAGCAGCTTCGGAGTTAATGAAAAACTGTTTTTT.